Below are 14 T cell receptor beta chains sequenced from a single sample in a study of blood T cell repertoires in COVID-19 (dated by TCRdb to about 2020). Library method: the immunoSEQ multiplex PCR assay. Here the immuneACCESS table is served through TCRdb, limited to in-frame sequences with V and J called. Missing clones are a known gap in these copies; in checked studies unresolved V genes cover under half, and the rest lacks a known reason. The sample data list 150,000 to 200,000 clones, and roughly 90% of these were observed just once. Clones ranked in the top ten supply nearly 5% of the sample. Sequencing was carried out using peripheral blood. These receptor sequences come from a man aged 25-45 years with COVID-19, enrolled during active disease.

This clone was observed a single time. The V call is TRBV6-5, the J call TRBJ1-5; 10 bases match TRBD1. V trimming: 5 bases; J trimming: 5 bases; junction bases outside the gene matches: 6. This CDR3 spans 15 amino acids. Germline lookup yields CDR1 MNHEY and CDR2 SVGAGI. CDR3 nucleotides: TGTGCCAGCAGTCCCCGCGGGACAGGGGATCAGCCCCAGCATTTT. Translating gives CASSPRGTGDQPQHF.

The V call is TRBV5-5, the J call TRBJ2-7, with D perhaps TRBD2 (5 bases). CDR3 size: 13 residues. Trimming took off 6 bases at V and 7 bases at J, with 17 bases between the two ends. Germline V CDR1 and CDR2: SGHKS, YYEKEE (reference sequence). The DNA for the CDR3 is TGTGCCAGCATCTCGTCGGGATATGGGGAGCAGTACTTC. Its translation: CASISSGYGEQYF.

The CDR3 DNA is TGTGCCAGCAGCTTAGGAGTGACAGGCGGAGTGTCGAACTATGGCTACACCTTC. Translating it yields CASSLGVTGGVSNYGYTF. The chain has TRBV7-2 and TRBJ1-2; perhaps TRBD1 as D (6 bases). V lost 1 base, J lost 2 bases, and 20 bases lay in between. The V gene's germline CDR1 is SGHTA and CDR2 FQGNSA. The CDR3 spans 18 residues.

V gene TRBV27 combines with J gene TRBJ2-2; unclear D gene. This CDR3 is built from 16 residues. Germline V gene lookup returns CDR1 MNHEY and CDR2 SMNVEV (reference sequence). Deletions cut 0 bases from V and 6 bases from J, with 14 bases between. In DNA, the CDR3 is TGTGCCAGCAGTTTATCGATGGCGATAGCTGCCGGGGAGCTGTTTTTT. Translation: CASSLSMAIAAGELFF.

This chain connects TRBV28 to TRBJ2-1; tentatively, D is TRBD1 (6 bases). V gave up 6 bases and J gave up 4 bases, with 16 bases separating them. CDR1 and CDR2 from the germline V gene are MDHEN and SYDVKM. The CDR3 is 15 residues long. The CDR3 region has the DNA TGTGCCAGCAGCACAGGGTTTATTCCTTACAATGAGCAGTTCTTC. Translation: CASSTGFIPYNEQFF. Based on the CDR3 plus reference TRBV28 and TRBJ2-1, the full variable domain is DVKVTQSSRYLVKRTGEKVFLECVQDMDHENMFWYRQDPGLGLRLIYFSYDVKMKEKGDIPEGYSVSREKKERFSLILESASTNQTSMYLCASSTGFIPYNEQFFGPGTRLTVL.

The rearrangement uses TRBV19 and TRBJ2-5; the match to TRBD1 covers 9 bases. The junction had 6 bases not matched to a gene; V was cut back by 3 bases and J by 1 base. In germline, CDR1 is LNHDA, CDR2 SQIVND (reference sequence). This CDR3 is 16 amino acids long. The chain's CDR3 is CASSMGTGLLQETQYF. The CDR3, as DNA: TGTGCCAGTAGTATGGGGACAGGGCTACTCCAAGAGACCCAGTACTTC.

This chain joins TRBV27 and TRBJ1-1; D remains ambiguous. CDR1 MNHEY and CDR2 SMNVEV come from the germline V gene (reference sequence). CDR3 length equals 12 residues. The V and J ends lost 10 bases and 5 bases respectively, with 14 bases between them. CDR3 bases: TGTGCCACTCACGGGAGAGAAACTGAAGCTTTCTTT. Amino acid sequence: CATHGRETEAFF.

This chain uses TRBV4-3 with TRBJ2-7; perhaps TRBD1 as D (5 bases). The CDR3 has 13 amino acids. CDR1 is LGHNA and CDR2 is YSLEER in the germline V gene. V dropped 3 bases and J dropped 4 bases, with 10 bases sitting between them. The CDR3 protein is CASSQAQGYEQYF. The CDR3 DNA follows: TGCGCCAGCAGCCAGGCCCAGGGTTACGAGCAGTACTTC.

The V call is TRBV14, the J call TRBJ2-5, with a possible D match to TRBD1 (5 bases). The germline V and J ends were trimmed by 1 base and 1 base, with 7 bases remaining between them. Germline V lookup: CDR1 SGHDN, CDR2 FVKESK. The CDR3 totals 14 residues. The CDR3 bases are TGTGCCAGCAGCCAAGGCAGGGCCCAAGAGACCCAGTACTTC. Amino acid sequence: CASSQGRAQETQYF.

The V and J genes are TRBV12-5 and TRBJ1-2; 9 nucleotides match TRBD1. The CDR3 runs to 17 residues. The junction had 13 bases not matched to a gene; V was cut back by 4 bases and J by 4 bases. The V gene's germline CDR1 is LGHNT and CDR2 FRNRAP. The CDR3 loop reads CASGSGPGQGRVYGYTF. The CDR3 nucleotides read TGTGCTAGTGGTTCGGGCCCGGGACAGGGTCGGGTCTATGGCTACACCTTC.

This rearrangement joins TRBV7-2 to TRBJ1-2; D might be TRBD1 (5 bases). Germline V gene lookup returns CDR1 SGHTA and CDR2 FQGNSA. The V and J ends lost 3 bases and 4 bases respectively, with 15 bases between them. The CDR3 runs to 15 residues. CDR3 coding DNA: TGTGCCAGCAGCTTTTTGCGCGAGACAGTCTATGGCTACACCTTC. Translation gives CASSFLRETVYGYTF.

The gene calls are TRBV7-2 and TRBJ2-3; 8 bases fit TRBD1. Germline CDR1 reads SGHTA; CDR2 reads FQGNSA. There are 15 residues in the CDR3. V lost 5 bases and J lost 2; bases outside the gene matches: 6. CDR3 bases: TGTGCCAGCAGCCAAGACAGGGGTACCACAGATACGCAGTATTTT. Protein sequence: CASSQDRGTTDTQYF.

This chain joins TRBV6-2 or TRBV6-3 and TRBJ1-2; 7 positions agree with TRBD1. CDR3 length: 15 residues. The germline CDR1 and CDR2 sequences are MNHEY and SVGEGT. The V gene end was trimmed by 4 bases and the J gene end by 5 bases; junction bases not matched to a gene: 10. CDR3 in amino acids: CASSSYATGTYGYTF. CDR3 DNA: TGTGCCAGCAGTTCCTATGCGACAGGGACGTATGGCTACACCTTC.

This clone was detected only once. The CDR3 is CASSQRPGAGDTQYF. CDR3 nucleotides: TGCGCCAGCAGCCAACGACCAGGGGCGGGAGATACGCAGTATTTT. The chain uses TRBV4-1 and TRBJ2-3; D might be TRBD1 (6 bases). CDR1 and CDR2 from the germline V gene are MGHRA and YSYEKL. The CDR3 is made up of 15 amino acids. V was cut by 2 bases and J by 5 bases, with 14 bases left in between.